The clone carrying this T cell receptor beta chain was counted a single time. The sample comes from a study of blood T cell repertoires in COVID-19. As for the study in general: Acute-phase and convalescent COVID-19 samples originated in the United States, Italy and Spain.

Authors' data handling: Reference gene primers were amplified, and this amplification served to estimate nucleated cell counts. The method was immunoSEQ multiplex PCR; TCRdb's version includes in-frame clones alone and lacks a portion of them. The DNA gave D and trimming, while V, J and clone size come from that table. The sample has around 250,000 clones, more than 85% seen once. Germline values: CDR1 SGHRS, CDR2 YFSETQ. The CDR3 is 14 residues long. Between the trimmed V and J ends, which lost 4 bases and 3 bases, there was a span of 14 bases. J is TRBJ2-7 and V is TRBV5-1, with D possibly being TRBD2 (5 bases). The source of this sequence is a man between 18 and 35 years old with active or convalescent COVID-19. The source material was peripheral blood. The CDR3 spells CASSPDVGGYEQYF. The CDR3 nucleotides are TGCGCCAGCAGCCCGGACGTCGGAGGCTACGAGCAGTACTTC.